What follows are 23 T cell receptor beta chains derived from one specimen sequenced in a study of blood T cell repertoires in COVID-19. Sequencing was performed with immunoSEQ multiplex PCR; in TCRdb, only in-frame clones are kept and a portion is missing. The sample includes roughly 120,000 clones, 70% to 80% seen only once; the top ten take about 2.3%. The material sequenced was peripheral blood. The source of these receptors is a man aged 45-65 years with acute or convalescent COVID-19.

The chain uses TRBV6-2 or TRBV6-3 and TRBJ1-2; 9 positions agree with TRBD1. Germline V gene data show CDR1 as MNHEY and CDR2 as SVGEGT. J lost 8 bases, V lost 6 bases, and 13 bases had no gene match. This CDR3 comprises 15 residues. The CDR3 coding sequence is TGTGCCAGCAGCCCGGAGGAACAGGGGGCGCTCGGCTACACCTTC. It is translated as CASSPEEQGALGYTF.

The chain links TRBV24-1 to TRBJ2-7, with 7 bases aligning to TRBD1. The trim removed 7 bases at V and 3 bases at J, leaving 8 bases unmatched. CDR3 length: 14 residues. CDR1 and CDR2 from the germline V gene are KGHDR and SFDVKD. In nucleotides, the CDR3 is TGTGCCACCAGCCGGTCGGGACAGTACTACGAGCAGTACTTC. It yields the protein CATSRSGQYYEQYF.

This clone was counted a single time. The chain employs TRBV27 and TRBJ1-1; 7 bases line up with TRBD1. The CDR3 runs 14 residues. Trimming at V came to 5 bases and at J to 6 bases, leaving 9 bases not matched to a gene. Germline V gene sequence: CDR1 MNHEY, CDR2 SMNVEV (reference sequence). The DNA of the CDR3 is TGTGCCAGCAGTCCCGGCGCAGGGGGGTCTGAAGCTTTCTTT. This translates into CASSPGAGGSEAFF.

This chain joins TRBV10-3 and TRBJ2-1; D is perhaps TRBD2 (6 bases). V dropped 8 bases and J dropped 12 bases, with 23 bases sitting between them. The CDR3 runs to 14 residues. Germline lookup yields CDR1 ENHRY and CDR2 SYGVKD. The CDR3 spells CAISKEGEAWGQFF. The DNA of the CDR3 is TGTGCCATCTCAAAGGAGGGTGAGGCCTGGGGGCAGTTCTTC.

Of note for this clone: The same CDR3 is also encoded by other DNA sequences in this sample. The rearrangement joins TRBV15 to TRBJ2-5; D might be TRBD2 (5 bases). The V gene lost 0 bases and the J gene lost 5 bases, with 7 bases spanning the gap. The CDR3 consists of 13 residues. Per the germline V gene, CDR1 is LNHNV and CDR2 is YYDKDF (reference sequence). CDR3 sequence reads: CATSRDRGETQYF. The CDR3 bases are TGTGCCACCAGCAGAGATAGAGGGGAGACCCAGTACTTC.

V usage is TRBV19 and J usage is TRBJ1-2; D ambiguous. CDR3 size: 11 residues. Germline assignment: CDR1 LNHDA and CDR2 SQIVND (reference sequence). The ends were cut back, 7 bases at V and 2 bases at J, with 5 bases in the middle. For the CDR3, the DNA is TGTGCCAGTACGAGAAACTATGGCTACACCTTC. Its translation is CASTRNYGYTF.

The CDR3 DNA is TGTGCCAGCAGCTTATTCAGGGGCTCCGAGCAGTACTTC. This sequence encodes CASSLFRGSEQYF. The chain employs TRBV11-2 and TRBJ2-7; D perhaps matches TRBD1 (6 bases). Deletions cut 2 bases from V and 6 bases from J, with 11 bases between. Per germline, CDR1 SGHAT and CDR2 FQNNGV. CDR3 length equals 13 residues.

CDR3 region: CASMERTNSPLHF. In nucleotides, the CDR3 is TGCGCCAGCATGGAACGGACAAATTCACCCCTCCACTTT. The rearrangement links TRBV10-2 to TRBJ1-6; possible D gene TRBD1, 5 bases. The CDR3 runs 13 residues. With 7 bases removed from V and 7 bases from J, the gap between germline ends came to 11 bases. The germline gives CDR1 WSHSY, CDR2 SAAADI.

The chain is built from TRBV20-1 and TRBJ2-3; D may be TRBD1 (5 bases). Trimming cost V 3 bases and J 5 bases, with 12 bases left between them. The germline V gene encodes CDR1 DFQATT and CDR2 SNEGSKA (reference sequence). The CDR3 totals 13 residues. DNA of the CDR3: TGCAGTGCTAGTGGCAGGGCAGGAGATACGCAGTATTTT. It translates to CSASGRAGDTQYF.

The V and J genes are TRBV5-1 and TRBJ1-2; 7 bases are a match to TRBD1. This CDR3 region has 15 residues. Losses at the gene ends were 2 bases for V and 0 bases for J; bases not matched to a gene: 4. CDR1 and CDR2 (germline): SGHRS, YFSETQ. CDR3 in amino acids: CASSFRTGANYGYTF. CDR3 nucleotides: TGCGCCAGCAGCTTCCGGACAGGAGCTAACTATGGCTACACCTTC.

This chain joins TRBV5-5 and TRBJ2-2, with D possibly matching TRBD2 (5 bases). Trimming removed 3 bases from V and 4 bases from J, with 19 bases in between. CDR1 is SGHKS, CDR2 YYEKEE, per germline (reference sequence). This CDR3 is built from 17 residues. The CDR3 region is CASSSWGVRVSTGELFF. Written as DNA, the CDR3 is TGTGCCAGCAGCTCCTGGGGTGTGAGGGTGTCCACCGGGGAGCTGTTTTTT.

The J gene is TRBJ1-2, the V gene TRBV12-3 or TRBV12-4, with TRBD1 identical over 7 bases. The CDR3 totals 11 residues. Unmatched junction bases numbered 1, after V lost 10 bases and J lost 2 bases. The CDR3, as DNA: TGTGCCACGGGACAGAACTATGGCTACACCTTC. It encodes CATGQNYGYTF.

This rearrangement joins TRBV18 to TRBJ2-2, with D possibly TRBD2 on 6 matching bases. The CDR3 extends over 15 amino acids. V lost 4 bases and J 1 base, leaving 10 bases between the germline ends. Germline CDR1 KGHSH, CDR2 LQKENI. The CDR3 DNA reads as TGTGCCAGCTCACGGGAGGTCCAGAACACCGGGGAGCTGTTTTTT. Protein sequence: CASSREVQNTGELFF.

This clone was observed once. Other DNA sequences in the same sample also yield this CDR3. CDR3 DNA: TGTGCCAGCTCCCCCACACGGAACACTGAAGCTTTCTTT. Its protein product is CASSPTRNTEAFF. The genes are TRBV18 and TRBJ1-1; no reliable D call. The CDR3 has 13 amino acids. V was trimmed by 6 bases and J by 1 base, leaving 9 bases between them. Germline V lookup: CDR1 KGHSH, CDR2 LQKENI.

This chain links TRBV6-5 with TRBJ2-1; 15 bases fit TRBD2. The CDR3 is 16 amino acids. V trimming: 4 bases; J trimming: 8 bases; junction bases outside the gene matches: 6. Germline CDR1 is MNHEY and CDR2 is SVGAGI. CDR3 coding DNA: TGTGCCAGCAGTTCGGGACTAGCGGGAGGACCGTATGAGCAGTTCTTC. This encodes CASSSGLAGGPYEQFF.

The rearrangement links TRBV12-3 or TRBV12-4 to TRBJ1-1; no clear D. The CDR3 is 13 residues long. Between the trimmed V and J ends, which lost 2 bases and 2 bases, there was a span of 6 bases. The CDR3 DNA follows: TGTGCCAGCAGTTTAACAGTAAACACTGAAGCTTTCTTT. Translated, it gives CASSLTVNTEAFF.

V gene TRBV5-1 combines with J gene TRBJ2-3; D possibly corresponds to TRBD2 (6 bases). Per germline, CDR1 SGHRS and CDR2 YFSETQ. V lost 0 bases and J 1 base, leaving 12 bases between the germline ends. There are 16 residues in the CDR3. The CDR3 protein is CASSLAGPSGTDTQYF. CDR3 coding DNA: TGCGCCAGCAGCTTGGCAGGGCCTAGCGGCACAGATACGCAGTATTTT.

This clone was observed a single time. The chain has TRBV7-3 and TRBJ1-2; D gene unclear. Per germline, CDR1 SGHTA and CDR2 FQGTGA. Trimming cost V 0 bases and J 4 bases, with 9 bases left between them. The CDR3 consists of 14 residues. As DNA, the CDR3 is TGTGCCAGCAGCTTAACTGAGGGCGGCTATGGCTACACCTTC. Its protein product is CASSLTEGGYGYTF.

V gene TRBV29-1 combines with J gene TRBJ2-7; TRBD2 aligns across 7 bases. This CDR3 is 13 amino acids long. With V trimmed by 1 base and J by 5 bases, 5 bases remained unmatched. The germline CDR1 and CDR2 sequences are SQVTM and ANQGSEA. The CDR3 nucleotides are TGCAGCGTTGAAGGGGGAGGGACTGACGAGCAGTACTTC. Its protein product is CSVEGGGTDEQYF.

The chain recombines TRBV4-1 with TRBJ2-1; possible D gene TRBD2, 7 bases. The CDR3 extends over 16 amino acids. CDR1 and CDR2 from the germline V gene are MGHRA and YSYEKL. V was cut by 6 bases and J by 7 bases, with 22 bases left in between. CDR3 residues: CASRDKGGGPGNEQFF. As DNA, the CDR3 is TGCGCCAGCAGGGACAAGGGGGGAGGGCCCGGGAATGAGCAGTTCTTC.

The V call is TRBV28, the J call TRBJ1-1, with 9 bases fitting TRBD1. There are 16 residues in the CDR3. The V and J ends lost 4 bases and 0 bases, in that order; junction bases with no gene match: 6. CDR1 and CDR2 (germline): MDHEN, SYDVKM. CDR3 residues: CASSSSGQGMNTEAFF. The CDR3 region has the DNA TGTGCCAGCAGTTCCTCGGGACAGGGAATGAACACTGAAGCTTTCTTT.

The genes are TRBV2 and TRBJ2-7, with 9 nucleotides matching TRBD1. The CDR3 spans 15 residues. V dropped 5 bases and J dropped 2; count of bases not matched to a gene: 7. Germline values: CDR1 SNHLY, CDR2 FYNNEI. CDR3 sequence (DNA): TGTGCCAGCAGTTGGGGACAGGGAGAAACCTACGAGCAGTACTTC. Amino acid sequence: CASSWGQGETYEQYF. The full variable domain, with the rest looked up from reference TRBV2 and TRBJ2-7, is EPEVTQTPSHQVTQMGQEVILRCVPISNHLYFYWYRQILGQKVEFLVSFYNNEISEKSEIFDDQFSVERPDGSNFTLKIRSTKLEDSAMYFCASSWGQGETYEQYFGPGTRLTVT.

This chain links TRBV7-9 with TRBJ2-7, with TRBD1 matching over 9 bases. V lost 5 bases, J lost 0 bases, and 8 bases stayed unmatched. The CDR3 covers 16 residues. Germline V gives CDR1 SEHNR, CDR2 FQNEAQ (reference sequence). CDR3 bases: TGTGCCAGCAGCCCCAGTACAGGGGGCCCCTCCTACGAGCAGTACTTC. Translation gives CASSPSTGGPSYEQYF.